This T cell receptor (beta chain) is from a study of cytomegalovirus exposure and HLA in healthy donors. The study, taken as a whole, reports: Later, an analysis found that common viral pathogens appeared to be linked with several of the most significant clusters. An assumption of roughly uniform sequencing depth across donors underlay the presence/absence analyses. Several V segments, TRBV6-2 and TRBV6-3 among them, could not be told apart and were dropped.

Amplification used 60 Vbeta primers and 13 Jbeta primers. Assay: immunoSEQ multiplex PCR; the TCRdb copy retains only in-frame clones and omits some. The repertoire holds around 49,000 clones, with around three quarters as singletons. A note on this clone: Its cognate antigen is unknown.

The J segment lost 4 bases and the V segment lost 2 bases, leaving 5 bases of the junction unmatched. The CDR3 loop spans 15 amino acids. CDR1 and CDR2 from the germline V gene are SGHVS and FQNEAQ. V usage is TRBV7-8 and J usage is TRBJ1-5; 7 nucleotides match TRBD1. The clonotype originates from a man under 40 in good health and CMV-seropositive. Sequencing used PBMCs. The CDR3 DNA reads TGTGCCAGCAGCTTATTAGGGGGCGGTAATCAGCCCCAGCATTTT. Translation: CASSLLGGGNQPQHF.